The 9 T cell receptor beta chains in this list originate from one sample, sequenced in a study of blood T cell repertoires in COVID-19 (dated by TCRdb to about 2020). Receptor amplification or capture employed the immunoSEQ multiplex PCR assay. The table was pulled from immuneACCESS by TCRdb, which kept in-frame rearrangements only. Such tables lose some clones; where checked, under half of the loss comes from unresolved V genes, and the rest has no known cause. The table for this sample lists some 74,000 clones; around 76% of them were counted only once. The biggest ten clones account for roughly 15% of the sample. Material: peripheral blood. The receptor set was obtained from a man between 65 and 85 years old with active or convalescent COVID-19.

The rearrangement joins TRBV6-5 to TRBJ1-2; D gene unclear. The CDR3 sequence is 13 residues long. V lost 5 bases, J lost 2 bases, and 9 bases lay in between. Germline CDR1 MNHEY, CDR2 SVGAGI. CDR3 sequence reads: CASSRAGNYGYTF. CDR3 DNA: TGTGCCAGCAGTAGGGCGGGGAACTATGGCTACACCTTC.

This chain connects TRBV2 to TRBJ1-5, with TRBD1 matching over 11 bases. Germline CDR1 and CDR2: SNHLY and FYNNEI. The CDR3 consists of 15 residues. The V gene end was trimmed by 7 bases and the J gene end by 6 bases; junction bases not matched to a gene: 8. CDR3 coding DNA: TGTGCCAGCACTCCAGGACAGGGGGCAGGTCAGCCCCAGCATTTT. Its protein is CASTPGQGAGQPQHF. The full variable domain, with the rest looked up from reference TRBV2 and TRBJ1-5, is EPEVTQTPSHQVTQMGQEVILRCVPISNHLYFYWYRQILGQKVEFLVSFYNNEISEKSEIFDDQFSVERPDGSNFTLKIRSTKLEDSAMYFCASTPGQGAGQPQHFGDGTRLSIL.

CDR3 loop: CASSGGTGLYSNQPQHF. CDR3 in DNA: TGTGCCAGCAGTGGGGGGACAGGATTATATAGCAATCAGCCCCAGCATTTT. The J gene is TRBJ1-5, the V gene TRBV28; the match to TRBD1 covers 8 bases. Trimming cost V 5 bases and J 0 bases; bases outside gene matches: 9. CDR3 length: 17 amino acids. CDR1 and CDR2 (germline): MDHEN, SYDVKM.

The chain carries TRBV2 and TRBJ2-5, with D possibly being TRBD2 (5 bases). Germline V lookup: CDR1 SNHLY, CDR2 FYNNEI. V was pared by 3 bases and J by 3 bases, with 8 bases between. The CDR3 totals 13 residues. The CDR3 reads CASSEDWEETQYF. In DNA, the CDR3 is TGTGCCAGCAGTGAGGACTGGGAAGAGACCCAGTACTTC.

The rearrangement links TRBV19 to TRBJ2-6, with 8 bases that match TRBD2. CDR1 is LNHDA, CDR2 SQIVND, per germline (reference sequence). CDR3 length: 16 residues. With 1 base clipped from V and 4 bases from J, the junction kept 3 bases outside the gene matches. CDR3 bases: TGTGCCAGTAGTATAGCACTAGCGGTCGGGGCCAACGTCCTGACTTTC. Protein product: CASSIALAVGANVLTF.

Notes on this clone: This specimen includes other DNA sequences encoding the same CDR3. The V call is TRBV19, the J call TRBJ1-5; 7 bases align to TRBD1. The germline V gene encodes CDR1 LNHDA and CDR2 SQIVND (reference sequence). With 4 bases clipped from V and 1 base from J, the junction kept 1 base outside the gene matches. The CDR3 loop spans 14 amino acids. In DNA, the CDR3 is TGTGCCAGTAGTACACAGGGGAGCAATCAGCCCCAGCATTTT. As protein: CASSTQGSNQPQHF.

This clone was recorded a few times. V usage is TRBV4-1 and J usage is TRBJ1-1; 8 bases line up with TRBD1. The CDR3 runs to 15 residues. J lost 5 bases, V lost 1 base, and 6 bases had no gene match. Looked up from germline, CDR1 is MGHRA and CDR2 is YSYEKL. Here the CDR3 DNA reads TGCGCCAGCAGCCAAGCTTTCAGGGGGCGGACTGAAGCTTTCTTT. Its translation is CASSQAFRGRTEAFF.

The chain links TRBV9 to TRBJ1-2; 9 bases align to TRBD1. J lost 8 bases, V lost 2 bases, and 4 bases had no gene match. Per the germline V gene, CDR1 is SGDLS and CDR2 is YYNGEE. There are 13 residues in the CDR3. The DNA for the CDR3 is TGTGCCAGCAGCGTGGGGGACAGGGTAGGCTACACCTTC. Amino acid sequence: CASSVGDRVGYTF.

This chain uses TRBV6-5 with TRBJ2-2; 7 bases line up with TRBD1. Germline V gene sequence: CDR1 MNHEY, CDR2 SVGAGI. CDR3 size: 15 residues. V lost 4 bases to trimming and J lost 1 base; unmatched junction nucleotides: 3. The CDR3 loop reads CASSWTGVNTGELFF. The CDR3 DNA is TGTGCCAGCAGTTGGACAGGAGTGAACACCGGGGAGCTGTTTTTT.